The 5 T cell receptor beta chains given below trace back to one sample, sequenced in a study of blood T cell repertoires in COVID-19. Sequencing used immunoSEQ multiplex PCR; TCRdb keeps in-frame clones, though not all of them. The data show under 150,000 clones, about nine tenths seen once. The sequenced material came from peripheral blood. These receptors were taken from a human donor with active COVID-19. The donor label of this sample is uncertain.

This clone was detected once. The rearrangement uses TRBV19 and TRBJ2-3, with 12 positions matching TRBD1. Germline V gives CDR1 LNHDA, CDR2 SQIVND (reference sequence). The V and J ends lost 8 bases and 3 bases, in that order; junction bases with no gene match: 3. The length of the CDR3 is 14 residues. CDR3 sequence reads: CASGTGGVTDTQYF. The CDR3 DNA follows: TGTGCCAGTGGGACAGGGGGCGTTACAGATACGCAGTATTTT.

This chain links TRBV19 with TRBJ2-2; 12 bases agree with TRBD1. Germline values: CDR1 LNHDA, CDR2 SQIVND (reference sequence). The V segment lost 6 bases and the J segment 4 bases; nucleotides outside the gene matches: 15. CDR3 size: 19 residues. DNA for the CDR3: TGTGCCAGTAGCTTGATCCGGGACAGGGGGCGCCCGGGCACCGGGGAGCTGTTTTTT. Translated, it gives CASSLIRDRGRPGTGELFF.

This clone occurred once. The V call is TRBV11-2, the J call TRBJ1-5; D is uncertain. The germline V gene encodes CDR1 SGHAT and CDR2 FQNNGV. This CDR3 region has 13 residues. V dropped 5 bases and J dropped 10 bases, with 15 bases sitting between them. Here the CDR3 reads CASSTDQRLPQHF. CDR3 sequence (DNA): TGTGCCAGCAGCACAGATCAGCGGTTACCCCAGCATTTT.

The chain recombines TRBV4-3 with TRBJ2-1; TRBD1 agrees at 9 bases. V lost 1 base to trimming and J lost 3 bases; unmatched junction nucleotides: 4. This CDR3 is 16 amino acids long. Per germline, CDR1 LGHNA and CDR2 YSLEER. CDR3 bases: TGCGCCAGCAGCCAAGGGACAGGGGCCTACTACAATGAGCAGTTCTTC. Its protein is CASSQGTGAYYNEQFF.

This chain joins TRBV4-1 and TRBJ1-4; 9 bases align to TRBD1. CDR1 is MGHRA and CDR2 is YSYEKL in the germline V gene. There are 17 residues in the CDR3. After removal of 1 base from V and 7 bases from J, the junction contained 10 bases not matched to a gene. The DNA for the CDR3 is TGCGCCAGCAGCCAAGCTACACAGGGGGCGCTTCGTGAAAAACTGTTTTTT. Translated: CASSQATQGALREKLFF.